The entry below describes one T cell receptor (beta chain). Its antigen is unidentified. TCRdb re-called the 5' RACE reads through MiXCR, storing one row per CDR3 protein. The sample records 360,000 or so distinct CDR3 sequences, under 14% being singletons. The data were obtained in a study of T cells after yellow fever vaccination. Study-level findings and limits: Across the CD4 and CD8 compartments, a small share of clonotypes was present in both. Though it reached lower strength, the secondary response hit its peak faster, day 5 versus 15. Among primary-vaccination clones, most reappeared after the booster, at approximately 97% for CD4 and about 90% for CD8. Within FACS-sorted repertoires, abundant clonotypes contaminating from the bulk population could be present.

Per germline, CDR1 MNHEY and CDR2 SMNVEV (reference sequence). The CDR3 consists of 15 residues. With 4 bases removed from V and 9 bases from J, the gap between germline ends came to 16 bases. This TCR was sampled from a man aged 18 to 30 who received the YFV17D yellow fever vaccine. This sample comprised PBMCs, obtained on the day of the first yellow fever vaccination. The rearrangement joins TRBV27 to TRBJ1-6; D might be TRBD1 (6 bases). DNA of the CDR3: TGTGCCAGCAGTTCATACAGGGCTGGCGGTTCACCCCTCCACTTT. It encodes CASSSYRAGGSPLHF.